The source of this T cell receptor beta chain is a study of OX40 agonist ivuxolimab in advanced cancers. Study-wide context: Ivuxolimab, which targeted the costimulatory receptor OX40 (CD134), was an agonistic, fully human IgG2 monoclonal antibody. Patients were allowed to have had prior anti-PD-1, anti-PD-L1 or anti-CTLA-4 therapy, and around two fifths of the dose-escalation patients had been treated with checkpoint inhibitors. Three dose-escalation patients achieved partial responses, one with hepatocellular carcinoma and two with cutaneous melanoma. The purpose of peripheral TCRbeta sequencing was to test whether ivuxolimab changed TCR sequence diversity and led to clonal T-cell expansion. The dose-escalation cohort was 80% to 90% male with a mean age of roughly 60 years, ranging from roughly 23 to 90. The paper reports the monotherapy dose-escalation portion (N ≈ 50 patients) of the phase I ivuxolimab trial. Intravenous ivuxolimab was administered to patients every 2 weeks at six dose levels: 0.01, 0.1, 0.3, 1.5, 3 and 10 mg/kg. Among the roughly 54 dose-escalation patients, around 20 had hepatocellular carcinoma, approximately 15 melanoma, 9 renal cell carcinoma and 9 head and neck cancer. Results and caveats for the whole study, not just this receptor: In partial responders in the 0.1-3.0 mg/kg groups, normalized peripheral clonal expansion was found to be among the lowest, especially among CD8+ T cells. Which antigens the clonally expanded peripheral T cells were specific for was not determined. At doses of 0.1 to 3.0 mg/kg, clonal expansion of both CD4+ and CD8+ blood T cells was observed from baseline to week 6. After ivuxolimab, CD8+ T cells had more expanded clones than CD4+ T cells on average. Low levels of normalized T-cell clonal expansion were also shown by some nonresponding patients.

V is shortened by 0 bases, J by 1 base, and the region joining them spans 9 bases. The CDR3 sequence holds 15 residues, the cysteine and phenylalanine included. The sequence is cut down to CDR3 DNA, 45 bases in frame from base 1. Per the germline V gene (reference sequence), SGHNT is the CDR1 and YYREEE is the CDR2. Remarks on this clone: Its antigen remains unidentified. Within one base of it there is no much larger clone, and no base qualities were kept.

For sequencing of the TCRbeta CDR3 region, genomic DNA was extracted from the sorted cells. The immunoSEQ Assay was used for sequencing of TCRbeta CDR3 regions. As stored in TCRdb, this immuneACCESS dataset retains in-frame rearrangements with V and J assigned. A fraction of the clones does not appear; measured against another copy, unresolved V genes explain less than half of the discrepancy, and the remainder lacks a known reason. Across this sample there are over 45,000 clones, with around 90% seen only once. The top ten constitute approximately 3.5% of the sample. The trial excluded patients who had a history of autoimmune disease or were on systemic immunosuppression. Peripheral blood for TCR sequencing was collected from all dose cohorts at baseline, on cycle 4 day 1, and on cycle 7 day 1. The samples were drawn from a first-in-human, open-label, multicenter phase I dose-escalation trial of ivuxolimab. Adults with locally advanced or metastatic head and neck squamous cell, hepatocellular, melanoma or renal cell carcinoma were enrolled in the trial. Before TCR sequencing, CD4+ T cells and CD8+ T cells from peripheral blood were sorted into separate populations.

The receptor was isolated from an adult with an advanced solid tumor such as melanoma, head and neck, liver or kidney cancer. The rearranged chain carries TRBV5-4 and TRBJ2-3; D gene: possibly TRBD1, on 5 matching bases. This material consisted of CD4+ or CD8+ T cells sorted from blood, taken in a trial of the OX40 agonist ivuxolimab. Here the CDR3 is given as CASSLAGHRTDTQYF. The DNA sequence is given as TGTGCCAGCAGCTTGGCCGGACACCGCACAGATACGCAGTATTTT.